The 13 T cell receptor beta chains in this list originate from one sample, sequenced in a study of blood T cell repertoires in COVID-19. Libraries were prepared by immunoSEQ multiplex PCR; TCRdb keeps only in-frame clonotypes and omits some of them. The profile covers roughly 340,000 clones, with about 88% appearing a single time and about 7% taken by the ten largest. The sequenced material came from peripheral blood. These receptors originate from a woman between 65 and 79 years old with COVID-19, enrolled during active disease.

The J gene is TRBJ2-3, the V gene TRBV9; the match to TRBD2 covers 12 bases. The junction had 9 bases not matched to a gene; V was cut back by 4 bases and J by 3 bases. The CDR3 contains 17 residues. Germline V gene lookup returns CDR1 SGDLS and CDR2 YYNGEE. DNA for the CDR3: TGTGCCAGCAGCCCCGGACTAGCGGGGAGGGTGACAGATACGCAGTATTTT. Translation: CASSPGLAGRVTDTQYF.

This chain uses TRBV19 with TRBJ1-2, with TRBD1 identical over 8 bases. The V segment lost 7 bases and the J segment 4 bases; nucleotides outside the gene matches: 8. CDR1 and CDR2 (germline): LNHDA, SQIVND (reference sequence). This CDR3 contains 14 residues. The CDR3 spells CASMTGDGPYGYTF. The CDR3 bases are TGTGCCAGTATGACAGGGGACGGCCCCTATGGCTACACCTTC.

The chain is built from TRBV18 and TRBJ1-5; D is unclear. V was cut by 3 bases and J by 5 bases, with 8 bases left in between. CDR1 and CDR2 from the germline V gene are KGHSH and LQKENI. The CDR3 covers 13 residues. The CDR3 reads CASSPSVDQPQHF. Written as DNA, the CDR3 is TGTGCCAGCTCACCGTCAGTGGATCAGCCCCAGCATTTT.

This clone was observed once. V usage is TRBV24-1 and J usage is TRBJ2-1, with D tentatively TRBD1 (6 bases). Germline assignment: CDR1 KGHDR and CDR2 SFDVKD. Trimming took off 2 bases at V and 9 bases at J, with 16 bases between the two ends. This CDR3 region has 15 residues. CDR3 residues: CATSDSSGTDSEQFF. DNA for the CDR3: TGTGCCACCAGTGATTCCTCCGGGACGGACAGTGAGCAGTTCTTC.

The gene calls are TRBV24-1 and TRBJ2-2; TRBD1 matches 12 bases. CDR1 is KGHDR and CDR2 is SFDVKD in the germline V gene. Unmatched junction bases numbered 6, after V lost 7 bases and J lost 4 bases. The CDR3 sequence is 16 residues long. CDR3 residues: CATRGQGALSTGELFF. The CDR3, as DNA: TGTGCCACCAGGGGACAGGGGGCGCTGAGCACCGGGGAGCTGTTTTTT.

V and J are TRBV29-1 and TRBJ2-1; D gene unclear. This CDR3 region has 14 residues. Germline V gene lookup returns CDR1 SQVTM and CDR2 ANQGSEA. Trimming took 2 bases from V and 1 from J, leaving 9 bases between them. CDR3 residues: CSVEYGFSYNEQFF. The DNA of the CDR3 is TGCAGCGTTGAATACGGGTTTTCCTACAATGAGCAGTTCTTC.

This rearrangement joins TRBV11-2 to TRBJ2-7, with 7 bases that match TRBD1. Germline CDR1 reads SGHAT; CDR2 reads FQNNGV. After removal of 8 bases from V and 3 bases from J, the junction contained 10 bases not matched to a gene. CDR3 size: 14 residues. The DNA of the CDR3 is TGTGCCAGCTCCCCGGAGGACAGGTACTACGAGCAGTACTTC. Translation gives CASSPEDRYYEQYF.

The V gene is TRBV24-1, the J gene TRBJ2-3; a possible D gene is TRBD1 (5 bases). V was trimmed by 5 bases and J by 1 base, leaving 12 bases between them. The germline V gene has CDR1 KGHDR and CDR2 SFDVKD. CDR3 size: 15 residues. The CDR3 nucleotides are TGTGCCACCAGTGCTATAGGGGCGGGCACAGATACGCAGTATTTT. This codes for CATSAIGAGTDTQYF.

The chain carries TRBV7-2 and TRBJ1-6, with TRBD1 matching 7 bases. Germline V gene sequence: CDR1 SGHTA, CDR2 FQGNSA. The CDR3 covers 15 residues. J lost 16 bases, V lost 1 base, and 13 bases had no gene match. The CDR3 here is CASSLVAGGQVSLHF. CDR3 in DNA: TGTGCCAGCAGCTTAGTCGCGGGCGGACAGGTCTCTCTCCACTTT.

The chain links TRBV6-5 to TRBJ1-1; maybe TRBD1 (5 bases). Germline V gene sequence: CDR1 MNHEY, CDR2 SVGAGI. Trimming removed 5 bases from V and 1 base from J, with 8 bases in between. The CDR3 runs to 13 residues. The CDR3 DNA sequence: TGTGCCAGCAGTCCCGGGGGGAACACTGAAGCTTTCTTT. It specifies CASSPGGNTEAFF.

The chain is built from TRBV27 and TRBJ1-2; D not resolved. This CDR3 comprises 14 residues. CDR1 and CDR2 from the germline V gene are MNHEY and SMNVEV (reference sequence). The V gene lost 6 bases and the J gene lost 0 bases, with 11 bases spanning the gap. The CDR3 DNA reads as TGTGCCAGCAGAACAAGTTCAGCTAACTATGGCTACACCTTC. Its protein is CASRTSSANYGYTF.

The genes are TRBV19 and TRBJ1-4; D is possibly TRBD1 (5 bases). V was clipped by 5 bases and J by 10 bases, with 20 bases between them. This CDR3 has 15 amino acids. CDR1 and CDR2 from the germline V gene are LNHDA and SQIVND (reference sequence). The CDR3 spells CASSPSAGLSGKLFF. In DNA form, the CDR3 reads TGTGCCAGTAGTCCCTCGGCAGGGCTGAGTGGAAAACTGTTTTTT.

The rearrangement joins TRBV5-4 to TRBJ1-1; tentative D call: TRBD1 (6 bases). CDR3 length: 14 amino acids. V lost 3 bases to trimming and J lost 6 bases, with 15 bases between them. Per germline, CDR1 SGHNT and CDR2 YYREEE (reference sequence). The CDR3 DNA reads TGTGCCAGCAGCTCAGAGGGGGAAGGCCCTGAAGCTTTCTTT. This gives the protein CASSSEGEGPEAFF.